This TCR beta chain was obtained from a study of OX40 agonist ivuxolimab in advanced cancers. Study at large: From about 23 to 85 years was the age range, with a mean of about 56 years, and about 83% were male. Eligibility admitted prior anti-PD-1, anti-PD-L1 or anti-CTLA-4 therapy; around 38% had some. Study-wide results and limits: In the expanded peripheral T cells, antigen specificity was never determined. Average numbers of expanded clones were greater in CD8+ T cells than in CD4+.

TCRdb keeps only in-frame clones here, not all; method: immunoSEQ multiplex PCR. The sample lists 65,000 to 85,000 clones, less than 85% seen once, with about 0.82% in the top ten. Turning to this clone: Its antigen is not identified.

V lost 2 bases, J lost 6 bases, and 7 bases lay in between. CDR3 size: 13 residues. Germline V lookup: CDR1 LNHDA, CDR2 SQIVND (reference sequence). The source was CD4+ or CD8+ T cells sorted from blood, collected in a trial of the OX40 agonist ivuxolimab. The receptor was derived from an adult with an advanced solid tumor such as melanoma, head and neck, liver or kidney cancer. The chain joins TRBV19 to TRBJ2-2; D gene ambiguous. The CDR3 nucleotides are TGTGCCAGTAGTATAAGGAATGCCGGGGAGCTGTTTTTT. This codes for CASSIRNAGELFF. The entire variable domain, with the rest obtained from reference TRBV19 and TRBJ2-2, is as follows: DGGITQSPKYLFRKEGQNVTLSCEQNLNHDAMYWYRQDPGQGLRLIYYSQIVNDFQKGDIAEGYSVSREKKESFPLTVTSAQKNPTAFYLCASSIRNAGELFFGEGSRLTVL.